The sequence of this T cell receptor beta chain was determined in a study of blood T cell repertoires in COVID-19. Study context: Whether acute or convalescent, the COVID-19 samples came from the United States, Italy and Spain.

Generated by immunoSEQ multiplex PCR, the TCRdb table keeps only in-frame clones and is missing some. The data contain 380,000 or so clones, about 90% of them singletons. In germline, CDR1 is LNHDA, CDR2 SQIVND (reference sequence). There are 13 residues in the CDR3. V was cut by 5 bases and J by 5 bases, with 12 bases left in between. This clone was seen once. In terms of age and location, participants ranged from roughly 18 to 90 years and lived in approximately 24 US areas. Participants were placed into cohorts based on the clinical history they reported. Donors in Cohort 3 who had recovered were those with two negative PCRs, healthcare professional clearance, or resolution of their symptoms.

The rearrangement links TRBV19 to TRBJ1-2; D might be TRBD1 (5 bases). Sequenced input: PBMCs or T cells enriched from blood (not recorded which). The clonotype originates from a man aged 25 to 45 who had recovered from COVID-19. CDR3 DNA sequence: TGTGCCAGTAGTCCGGGAGGGGATTATGGCTACACCTTC. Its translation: CASSPGGDYGYTF.